The 5 T cell receptor beta chains presented below share a single source sample, sequenced in a study of blood T cell repertoires in COVID-19. Libraries were prepared by immunoSEQ multiplex PCR; TCRdb keeps only in-frame clonotypes and omits some of them. The profile shows some 120,000 clones, roughly 86% of them singletons. The sample taken for sequencing was peripheral blood. The receptors were gathered from a human donor in a cohort sampled during active COVID-19.

This chain uses TRBV7-2 with TRBJ2-7; 8 bases agree with TRBD2. Germline V gives CDR1 SGHTA, CDR2 FQGNSA. The CDR3 has 17 amino acids. J gave up 0 bases and V 1 base, and 8 bases lay outside the gene matches. The DNA for the CDR3 is TGTGCCAGCAGCTTAGATGGGCTAGCGGGTCCCTCCTACGAGCAGTACTTC. Protein product: CASSLDGLAGPSYEQYF.

The rearrangement links TRBV5-1 to TRBJ1-4; a weak D match, TRBD1 (6 bases). The CDR3 spans 15 residues. Between the trimmed V and J ends, which lost 4 bases and 5 bases, there was a span of 15 bases. The germline V gene has CDR1 SGHRS and CDR2 YFSETQ. Written as DNA, the CDR3 is TGCGCCAGCAGCGCAGGGGTGTGGGCCAATGAAAAACTGTTTTTT. The encoded protein is CASSAGVWANEKLFF.

This clone was picked up one time. The chain has TRBV6-6 and TRBJ1-5; no reliable D call. CDR1 and CDR2 (germline): MNHNY, SVGAGI (reference sequence). The CDR3 contains 14 residues. V lost 2 bases and J 6 bases, leaving 11 bases between the germline ends. The CDR3 sequence is CASSYHPGSQPQHF. The CDR3 nucleotides are TGTGCCAGCAGTTACCACCCGGGGAGTCAGCCCCAGCATTTT.

About this clone: Other DNA sequences within the sample encode an identical CDR3. This chain uses TRBV3-1 (or the pseudogene TRBV3-2) with TRBJ1-1, with TRBD1 as a possible D gene (6 bases). CDR1 and CDR2 from the germline V gene are LGHDT and YNNKEL (reference sequence). The V end was cut by 3 bases, the J end by 1 base, with 9 bases between. The length of the CDR3 is 14 residues. The CDR3, as DNA: TGTGCCAGCAGCCAGGTAGGGGGGAACACTGAAGCTTTCTTT. Translated: CASSQVGGNTEAFF.

The chain uses TRBV4-2 and TRBJ2-1, with 8 positions matching TRBD2. Germline trimming cut 0 bases from V and 6 bases from J; bases unmatched to any gene: 7. The CDR3 extends over 16 amino acids. CDR1 and CDR2 (germline): LGHNA, YNFKEQ. The CDR3 nucleotides read TGTGCCAGCAGCCAAGATCTGGCGGCGGGGGGCAATGAGCAGTTCTTC. It is translated as CASSQDLAAGGNEQFF.